The clone carrying this TCR beta chain has only a few counts. Its matching antigen is unknown. Time point specified: patch test 3, about 24 weeks after DPC sensitization. Documented treatment: therapeutic diphenylcyclopropenone sensitization with weekly scalp DPC. Drawing of blood took place ahead of applying each patch test. Germline assignment: CDR1 SGHVS and CDR2 FNYEAQ. V lost 2 bases, J lost 1 base, and 19 bases lay in between. The CDR3 is made up of 18 amino acids. TCRdb re-analysed the RACE reads in MiXCR, keeping a single row per CDR3 protein. The data hold approximately 80,000 distinct CDR3 sequences, with roughly 13% observed a single time. This sample is drawn from a study of human T cells and chemical hapten exposure. On the study more broadly: Donors were sensitized with 2% DPC on the upper inner arm. Findings and limits, study-wide: Expanded TCR sets contained significantly more large CDR3 similarity clusters than controls.

The V and J genes are TRBV7-6 and TRBJ2-3, with D possibly matching TRBD2 (5 bases). Source: whole blood, taken in connection with sensitization to the hapten diphenylcyclopropenone (DPC). The sequence came from a woman aged 45-65 years with alopecia areata. Some clones in this sample may be carry-over from other donors' samples. The CDR3 spells CASSLLATSGSGTDTQYF. The CDR3 nucleotides are TGTGCCAGCAGCTTATTAGCGACGAGTGGGAGCGGCACAGATACGCAGTATTTT.